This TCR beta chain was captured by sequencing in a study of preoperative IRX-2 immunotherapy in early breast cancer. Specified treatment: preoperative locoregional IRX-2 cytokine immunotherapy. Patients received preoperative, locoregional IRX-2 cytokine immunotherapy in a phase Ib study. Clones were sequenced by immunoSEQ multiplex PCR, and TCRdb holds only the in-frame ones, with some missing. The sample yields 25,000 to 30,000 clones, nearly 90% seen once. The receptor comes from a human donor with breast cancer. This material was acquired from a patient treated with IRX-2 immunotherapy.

The CDR3 DNA reads as TGCGCCAGCAGACGAATTAGCGGGGGCACAGATACGCAGTATTTT. Protein sequence: CASRRISGGTDTQYF. The V gene is TRBV10-2, the J gene TRBJ2-3; 8 nucleotides agree with TRBD2. Germline assignment: CDR1 WSHSY and CDR2 SAAADI. V lost 6 bases and J lost 1; bases outside the gene matches: 6. The CDR3 contains 15 residues.